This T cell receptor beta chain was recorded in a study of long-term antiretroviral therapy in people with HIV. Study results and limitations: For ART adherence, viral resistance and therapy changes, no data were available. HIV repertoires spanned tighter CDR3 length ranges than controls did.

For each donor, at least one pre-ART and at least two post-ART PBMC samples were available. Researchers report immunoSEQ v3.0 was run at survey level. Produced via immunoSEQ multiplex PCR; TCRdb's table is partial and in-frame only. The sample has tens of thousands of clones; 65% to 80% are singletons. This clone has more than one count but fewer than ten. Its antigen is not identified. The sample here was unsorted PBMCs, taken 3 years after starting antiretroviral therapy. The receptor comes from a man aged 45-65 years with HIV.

The CDR3: CASSETPRTFYEQYF. CDR3 DNA sequence: TGTGCCAGTAGCGAAACCCCCCGGACCTTCTACGAGCAGTACTTC. This chain joins TRBV19 and TRBJ2-7; D is ambiguous. From germline, CDR1 is LNHDA and CDR2 SQIVND (reference sequence). The CDR3 spans 15 residues. V was trimmed by 6 bases and J by 3 bases, leaving 18 bases between them.